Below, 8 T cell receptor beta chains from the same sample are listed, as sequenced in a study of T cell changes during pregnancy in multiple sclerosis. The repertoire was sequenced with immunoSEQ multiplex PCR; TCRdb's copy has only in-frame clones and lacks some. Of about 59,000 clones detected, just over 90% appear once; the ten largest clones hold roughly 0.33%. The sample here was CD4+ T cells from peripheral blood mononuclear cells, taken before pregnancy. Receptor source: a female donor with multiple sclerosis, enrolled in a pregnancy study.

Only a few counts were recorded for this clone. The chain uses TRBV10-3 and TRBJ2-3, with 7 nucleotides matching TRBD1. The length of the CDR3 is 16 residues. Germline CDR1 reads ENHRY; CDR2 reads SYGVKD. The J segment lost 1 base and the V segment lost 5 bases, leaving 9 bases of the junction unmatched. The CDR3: CAISYGTALGTDTQYF. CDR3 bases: TGTGCCATCAGTTACGGGACAGCGTTAGGCACAGATACGCAGTATTTT.

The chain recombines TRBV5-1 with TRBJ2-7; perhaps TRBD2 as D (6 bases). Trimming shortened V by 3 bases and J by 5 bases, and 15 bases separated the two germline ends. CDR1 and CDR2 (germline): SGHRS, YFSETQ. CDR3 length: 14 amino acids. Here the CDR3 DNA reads TGCGCCAGCAGCTCCGGGGGTCCGGGAAACGAGCAGTACTTC. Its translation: CASSSGGPGNEQYF.

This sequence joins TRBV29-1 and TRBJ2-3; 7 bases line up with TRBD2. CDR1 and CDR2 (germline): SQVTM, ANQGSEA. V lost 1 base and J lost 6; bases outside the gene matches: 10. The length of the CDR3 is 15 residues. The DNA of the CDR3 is TGCAGCGTTGAAGGGGGCGCGGGAGAAGCGGATACGCAGTATTTT. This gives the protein CSVEGGAGEADTQYF.

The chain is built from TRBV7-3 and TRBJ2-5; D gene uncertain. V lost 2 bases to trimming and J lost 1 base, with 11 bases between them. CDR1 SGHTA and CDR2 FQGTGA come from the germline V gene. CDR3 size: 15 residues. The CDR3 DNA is TGTGCCAGCAGCTTAGGGCGCAGCCTCCAAGAGACCCAGTACTTC. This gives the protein CASSLGRSLQETQYF.

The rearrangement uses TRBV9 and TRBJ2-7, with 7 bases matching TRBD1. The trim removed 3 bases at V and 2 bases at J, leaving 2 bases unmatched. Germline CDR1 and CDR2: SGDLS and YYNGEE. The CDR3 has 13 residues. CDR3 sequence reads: CASSAGTAYEQYF. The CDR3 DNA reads TGTGCCAGCAGCGCCGGGACAGCCTACGAGCAGTACTTC. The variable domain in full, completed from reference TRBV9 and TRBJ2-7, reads DSGVTQTPKHLITATGQRVTLRCSPRSGDLSVYWYQQSLDQGLQFLIQYYNGEERAKGNILERFSAQQFPDLHSELNLSSLELGDSALYFCASSAGTAYEQYFGPGTRLTVT.

CDR3 sequence: CASRHGGNQPQHF. The CDR3 nucleotides are TGTGCCAGTAGGCACGGGGGCAATCAGCCCCAGCATTTT. The chain links TRBV19 to TRBJ1-5; D gene ambiguous. There are 13 residues in the CDR3. V lost 6 bases to trimming and J lost 2 bases, with 8 bases between them. Per the germline V gene, CDR1 is LNHDA and CDR2 is SQIVND (reference sequence).

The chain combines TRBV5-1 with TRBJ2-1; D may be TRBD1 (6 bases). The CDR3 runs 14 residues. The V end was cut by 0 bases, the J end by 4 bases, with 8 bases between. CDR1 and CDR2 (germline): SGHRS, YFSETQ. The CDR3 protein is CASSLGQVYNEQFF. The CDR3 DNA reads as TGCGCCAGCAGCTTGGGACAGGTGTACAATGAGCAGTTCTTC.

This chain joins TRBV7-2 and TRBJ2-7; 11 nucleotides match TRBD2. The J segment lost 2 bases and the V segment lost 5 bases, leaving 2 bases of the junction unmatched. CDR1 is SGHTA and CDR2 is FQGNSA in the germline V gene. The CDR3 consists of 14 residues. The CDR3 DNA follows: TGTGCCAGCAGCGTACTAGCGGGGGCCTACGAGCAGTACTTC. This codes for CASSVLAGAYEQYF. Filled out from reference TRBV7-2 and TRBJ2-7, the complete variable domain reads GAGVSQSPSNKVTEKGKDVELRCDPISGHTALYWYRQSLGQGLEFLIYFQGNSAPDKSGLPSDRFSAERTGGSVSTLTIQRTQQEDSAVYLCASSVLAGAYEQYFGPGTRLTVT.